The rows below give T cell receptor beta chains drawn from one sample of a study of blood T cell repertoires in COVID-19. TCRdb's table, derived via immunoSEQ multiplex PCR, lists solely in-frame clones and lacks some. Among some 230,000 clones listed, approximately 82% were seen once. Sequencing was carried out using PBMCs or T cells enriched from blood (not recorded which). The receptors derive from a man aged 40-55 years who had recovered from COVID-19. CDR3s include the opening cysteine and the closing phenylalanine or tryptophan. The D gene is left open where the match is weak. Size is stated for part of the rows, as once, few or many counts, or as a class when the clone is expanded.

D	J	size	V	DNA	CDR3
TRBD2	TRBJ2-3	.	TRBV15	TGTGCCACCAGCAGAGATCGGGGCGGGGGTCGTGATACGCAGTATTTT	CATSRDRGGGRDTQYF
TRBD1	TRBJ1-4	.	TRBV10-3	TGTGCCATCAGTGAGTCGAGCCCCGGGACAGGAGATGAAAAACTGTTTTTT	CAISESSPGTGDEKLFF
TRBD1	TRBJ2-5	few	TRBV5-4	TGTGCCAGCAGCCCCCGACAGGGGCTAGAGACCCAGTACTTC	CASSPRQGLETQYF
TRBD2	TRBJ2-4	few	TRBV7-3	TGTGCCAGCAGCTCCTCAGCGGGAGGGGGTATTCAGTACTTC	CASSSSAGGGIQYF
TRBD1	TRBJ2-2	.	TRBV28	TGTGCCAGCAGTTACGACAGGGTTGAAGCCGGGGAGCTGTTTTTT	CASSYDRVEAGELFF
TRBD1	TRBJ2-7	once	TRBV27	TGTGCCAGCAGTTTATCGATGACAGGGTGGCACGAGCAGTACTTC	CASSLSMTGWHEQYF
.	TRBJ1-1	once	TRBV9	TGTGCCAGCAGCCCATCTGCGGCTGAAGCTTTCTTT	CASSPSAAEAFF
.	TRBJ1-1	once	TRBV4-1	TGCGCCAGCAGCGTTCAACAGGCGGCGAACACTGAAGCTTTCTTT	CASSVQQAANTEAFF
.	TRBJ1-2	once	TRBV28	TGTGCCGCACAGACAGGTGACCCTAACTATGGCTACACCTTC	CAAQTGDPNYGYTF
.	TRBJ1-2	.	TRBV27	TGTGCCAGCAGCCCCGACTTCTATGGCTACACCTTC	CASSPDFYGYTF
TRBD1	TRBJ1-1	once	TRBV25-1	TGTGCCAGCAGTGAATCGGGACAGTTGAGCACTGAAGCTTTCTTT	CASSESGQLSTEAFF
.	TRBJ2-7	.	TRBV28	TGTGCCAGCAGTAAGGGGACACCTTACGAGCAGTACTTC	CASSKGTPYEQYF
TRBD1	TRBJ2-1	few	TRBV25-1	TGTGCCAGCAGGGAGGGACAGGGGTTCAATGAGCAGTTCTTC	CASREGQGFNEQFF
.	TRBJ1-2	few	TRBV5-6	TGTGCCAGCAGCTTGTACAACAGCGGCTATGGCTACACCTTC	CASSLYNSGYGYTF
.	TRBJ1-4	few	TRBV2	TGTGCCAACCGACAGTCAACTAATGAAAAACTGTTTTTT	CANRQSTNEKLFF
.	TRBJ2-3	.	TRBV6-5	TGTGCCAGCAGGGAGAATTCGGATACGCAGTATTTT	CASRENSDTQYF
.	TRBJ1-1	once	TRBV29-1	TGCAGCGTTGTAGGCAGGGAGGGCACTGAAGCTTTCTTT	CSVVGREGTEAFF
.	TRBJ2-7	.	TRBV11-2	TGTGCCAGCAGCTTTATCAGGTCCTACGAGCAGTACTTC	CASSFIRSYEQYF
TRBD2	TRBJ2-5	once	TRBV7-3	TGTGCCAGCAGCTTAACGGGTCCTAGCGGGGGAGCCTACCCCACGCAAGAGACCCAGTACTTC	CASSLTGPSGGAYPTQETQYF
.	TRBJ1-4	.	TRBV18	TGTGCCAGCTCACAATTACAGGTCAATGAAAAACTGTTTTTT	CASSQLQVNEKLFF
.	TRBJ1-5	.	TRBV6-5	TGTGCCAGCAGTCTCAACCCCGGTCAGCCCCAGCATTTT	CASSLNPGQPQHF
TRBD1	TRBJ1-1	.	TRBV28	TGTGCCAGCAGTTTAGCAGGGATACAGGGGGCGATCTTT	CASSLAGIQGAIF
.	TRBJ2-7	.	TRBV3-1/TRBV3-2	TGTGCCAGCAGCCAAAGGGGAGGCGAGCAGTACTTC	CASSQRGGEQYF
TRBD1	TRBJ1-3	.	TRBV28	TGTGCCAGCAGGGGGGTAGGGACAGGCCTCATCTCTGGAAACACCATATATTTT	CASRGVGTGLISGNTIYF
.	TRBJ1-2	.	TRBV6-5	TGTGCCAGCACCAAACATTCTGGACAGTCCTATGGCTACACCTTC	CASTKHSGQSYGYTF
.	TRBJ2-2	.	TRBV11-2	TGTGCCAGCAGCCGTACGAGAGGGAACACCGGGGAGCTGTTTTTT	CASSRTRGNTGELFF
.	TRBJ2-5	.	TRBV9	TGTGCCAGCAGCGTAGGCAGGCCGGGGGAGACCCAGTACTTC	CASSVGRPGETQYF
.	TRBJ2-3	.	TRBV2	TGTGCCAGCAGAGACCGGGAAGATACGCAGTATTTT	CASRDREDTQYF
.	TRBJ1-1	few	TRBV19	TGTGCCAGTAGTATATACCCAACAGGGAAAGCCCTAGAAGCTTTCTTT	CASSIYPTGKALEAFF
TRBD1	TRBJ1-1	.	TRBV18	TGTGCCAGCTCACCGTCCCCGGACAGGGGGCTTTCTGAAGCTTTCTTT	CASSPSPDRGLSEAFF
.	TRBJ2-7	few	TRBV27	TGTGCCAGCAGTTTATCTCGGGGGTACTACGAGCAGTACTTC	CASSLSRGYYEQYF
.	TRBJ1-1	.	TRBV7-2	TGTGCCAGCAACCTATTAGGGGTCGGAGCTTTCTTT	CASNLLGVGAFF
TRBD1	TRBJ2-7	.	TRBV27	TGTGCCAGCAGTCTAGGGACAGGGAACTACGAGCAGTACTTC	CASSLGTGNYEQYF
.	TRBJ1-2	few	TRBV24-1	TGTGCCACCAGTGATGCTACTAAATGGGGCTACACCTTC	CATSDATKWGYTF
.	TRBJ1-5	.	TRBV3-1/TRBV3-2	TGTGCCAGCAGCCACCTCAATCAGCCCCAGCATTTT	CASSHLNQPQHF
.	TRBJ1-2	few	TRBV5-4	TGTGCCAGCAGCTCCGAGGGAGGATATGGCTACACCTTC	CASSSEGGYGYTF